This T cell receptor (beta chain) originates from a study of blood T cells in healthy people across ages. A second roughly 7 to 11 cycle PCR used barcoded and J-beta primers. Using its own MiXCR run on the 5' RACE reads, TCRdb lists one record per CDR3 protein. The sample carries some 940,000 distinct CDR3 sequences, 25% to 35% recorded once. V lost 5 bases to trimming and J lost 2 bases, with 17 bases between them. The germline V gene has CDR1 SEHNR and CDR2 FQNEAQ (reference sequence). The CDR3 covers 16 residues. The sample was also linked to a second study, of T cells of mothers and their children.

V is TRBV7-9 and J is TRBJ2-3; D not certain. Sequencing was done on a sample of blood. The sequence was collected from a middle-aged woman in good health. This CDR3 reads CASSHRVWVDTDTQYF. CDR3 DNA sequence: TGTGCCAGCAGCCATCGGGTATGGGTTGACACAGATACGCAGTATTTT.